The entry below gives a single T cell receptor (beta chain) sequence along with its context. Its antigen target is currently unknown. No much larger clonotype is one base removed from it; base qualities were not supplied. TCRbeta CDR3 regions were amplified from genomic DNA using the immunoSEQ Assay, a bias-controlled multiplex PCR. For the original study's pipeline: The number of nucleated cells in each sample was estimated from the amplification of reference gene primers within the assay. Sequence reads were collapsed and filtered to measure the absolute abundance of every unique TCRbeta CDR3 rearrangement. For each sample, productive Simpson clonality was calculated as the square root of Simpson's diversity index across productive rearrangements. The immuneACCESS repertoire file appears here via TCRdb, limited to in-frame rearrangements. These files lack a portion of the clones; in checked studies, under half of the deficit traces to unresolved V genes, and the cause of the others is not known. The V and J calls and clone size are taken from that table; D and trimming were inferred from the DNA. Here the sample has roughly 80,000 clones; 90% occur a single time. 1.7% of the sample is held by the ten biggest clonotypes.

The data stem from a study of blood T cell repertoires in COVID-19 (dated by TCRdb to about 2020). At the level of the whole study: Samples from collaborators originated in the United States, Italy and Spain and spanned both the acute and convalescent phases of COVID-19. The material from the prospective study consisted of cDNA or gDNA derived from T cells, B-cell-depleted T cells, or PBMCs. Subjects who had been exposed to COVID-19, were actively infected with it, or had recovered from it provided the deeply sampled blood TCRbeta repertoires that made up the dataset. The repertoires were released in a freely available public database intended as a resource for research on the immune response to SARS-CoV-2. Samples were obtained from the ongoing ImmuneRACE study (first 160 participants) and from some 1,200 subjects provided by 6 global collaborators. Sample metadata almost always included a de-identified subject ID, COVID-19 status, age in years and sex. Where HLA class I and class II types were available, the types were taken from metadata supplied by the sample provider, not from assay-based typing.

The collaborating institutions used their own protocols to collect whole blood in K2EDTA tubes. For TCRbeta analysis, collaborators shipped samples as frozen whole blood, isolated PBMCs, or DNA extracted from either of those sample types. V trim: 4 bases; J trim: 5 bases; unmatched bases: 9. From the germline V gene, CDR1 is SGHTA and CDR2 is FQGNSA. There are 15 amino acids in the CDR3, from cysteine to phenylalanine inclusive. The DNA shown is the 45-base CDR3, in frame from base 1. What the work shows at the level of the full study, not this receptor alone: The amount of clinical and demographic metadata varied by source and participant and was provided uncurated.

The sample was peripheral blood. The receptor was derived from a man aged 55-75 years with acute or convalescent COVID-19. Recombination connected TRBV7-2 to TRBJ2-3; 7 junctional bases match TRBD2. For the CDR3, the sequence is CASSSSAGWGDTQYF. The DNA is TGTGCCAGCAGCTCCTCAGCGGGATGGGGAGATACGCAGTATTTT.